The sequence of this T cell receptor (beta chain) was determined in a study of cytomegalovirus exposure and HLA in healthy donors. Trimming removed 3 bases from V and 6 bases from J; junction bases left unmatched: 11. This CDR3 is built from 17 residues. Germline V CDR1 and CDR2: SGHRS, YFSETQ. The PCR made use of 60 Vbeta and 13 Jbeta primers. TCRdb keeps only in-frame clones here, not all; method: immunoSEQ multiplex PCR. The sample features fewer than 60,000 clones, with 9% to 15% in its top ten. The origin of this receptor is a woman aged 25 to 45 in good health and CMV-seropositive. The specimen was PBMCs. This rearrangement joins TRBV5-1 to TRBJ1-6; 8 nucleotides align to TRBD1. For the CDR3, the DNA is TGCGCCAGCAGCTCAGGACAGGGAGCGGGGTTTAATTCACCCCTCCACTTT. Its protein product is CASSSGQGAGFNSPLHF.